The 28 T cell receptor beta chains presented below share a single source sample, sequenced in a study of blood T cell repertoires in COVID-19. The data were produced by immunoSEQ multiplex PCR, yet TCRdb's version contains in-frame clones alone and is incomplete. Of roughly 120,000 clones in the sample, 85% to 90% were seen once. The source material was peripheral blood. These receptors came from a woman aged 45-59 years with acute or convalescent COVID-19.

This rearrangement joins TRBV10-3 to TRBJ2-7; 9 bases are shared with TRBD2. This CDR3 has 14 residues. Trimming took 5 bases from V and 0 from J; bases not matched to a gene: 2. The germline CDR1 and CDR2 sequences are ENHRY and SYGVKD. The CDR3 DNA is TGTGCCATCAGTCTAGCGGGGAGCTCCTACGAGCAGTACTTC. Translating gives CAISLAGSSYEQYF.

This sequence joins TRBV19 and TRBJ2-1; possibly TRBD1 for D (5 bases). CDR1 is LNHDA and CDR2 is SQIVND in the germline V gene (reference sequence). Deletions cut 6 bases from V and 3 bases from J, with 12 bases between. This CDR3 has 14 amino acids. CDR3 nucleotide sequence: TGTGCCAGTAGAGGACCCAGGGTCTACAATGAGCAGTTCTTC. Translated, it gives CASRGPRVYNEQFF.

V is TRBV14 and J is TRBJ1-4; no definite D call. The germline V gene has CDR1 SGHDN and CDR2 FVKESK. This CDR3 is built from 13 residues. Trimming took 3 bases from V and 6 from J, leaving 8 bases between them. The CDR3 region is CASSHFRDEKLFF. The CDR3 DNA sequence: TGTGCCAGCAGCCATTTCCGGGATGAAAAACTGTTTTTT.

The V gene is TRBV6-1, the J gene TRBJ1-5; no definite D call. Germline V gene data show CDR1 as MNHNS and CDR2 as SASEGT. CDR3 length: 17 residues. Trimming took 1 base from V and 2 from J, leaving 15 bases between them. CDR3 sequence: CASSEDALSPGNQPQHF. The CDR3 DNA sequence: TGTGCCAGCAGTGAAGACGCTCTATCGCCGGGCAATCAGCCCCAGCATTTT.

This chain joins TRBV2 and TRBJ2-3; the match to TRBD1 covers 11 bases. The germline V gene has CDR1 SNHLY and CDR2 FYNNEI. Losses at the gene ends were 3 bases for V and 4 bases for J; bases not matched to a gene: 6. CDR3 length equals 16 residues. Here the CDR3 reads CASSELRTGGADTQYF. Here the CDR3 DNA reads TGTGCCAGCAGTGAGCTCAGGACAGGGGGCGCAGATACGCAGTATTTT.

The chain uses TRBV2 and TRBJ2-5, with 8 positions matching TRBD1. Germline values: CDR1 SNHLY, CDR2 FYNNEI. Germline trimming cut 11 bases from V and 4 bases from J; bases unmatched to any gene: 12. CDR3 length: 14 amino acids. The CDR3 sequence is CAGNRDRSSETQYF. CDR3 nucleotide sequence: TGTGCCGGGAACCGGGACAGGAGCTCAGAGACCCAGTACTTC.

V and J are TRBV7-8 and TRBJ1-2; TRBD1 might be the D (6 bases). The CDR3 totals 14 residues. V lost 5 bases and J lost 5, with 15 bases in between. The germline V gene has CDR1 SGHVS and CDR2 FQNEAQ. The CDR3 protein is CASSPGVDLYGYTF. CDR3 sequence (DNA): TGTGCCAGCAGCCCAGGGGTGGACCTTTATGGCTACACCTTC.

The chain joins TRBV19 to TRBJ1-5, with 12 bases identical to TRBD1. From germline, CDR1 is LNHDA and CDR2 SQIVND (reference sequence). The CDR3 runs 15 residues. V trimming: 6 bases; J trimming: 7 bases; junction bases outside the gene matches: 7. The CDR3 reads CASRGTGGAQQPQHF. CDR3 DNA: TGTGCCAGTAGAGGGACAGGGGGCGCTCAGCAGCCCCAGCATTTT.

This clone was seen a single time. The chain is built from TRBV4-2 and TRBJ2-2; D might be TRBD1 (5 bases). The CDR3 consists of 14 residues. The germline V and J ends were trimmed by 0 bases and 6 bases, with 8 bases remaining between them. Germline CDR1 LGHNA, CDR2 YNFKEQ. CDR3 DNA sequence: TGTGCCAGCAGCCAAGACAGGGTCTCCGGGGAGCTGTTTTTT. Amino acid sequence: CASSQDRVSGELFF.

This rearrangement joins TRBV25-1 to TRBJ2-5; 7 bases are shared with TRBD1. From germline, CDR1 is MGHDK and CDR2 SYGVNS. The CDR3 sequence is 13 residues long. V lost 5 bases, J lost 2 bases, and 2 bases stayed unmatched. CDR3 DNA sequence: TGTGCCAGCAGTCGACAGGGACAAGAGACCCAGTACTTC. This encodes CASSRQGQETQYF.

The chain joins TRBV2 to TRBJ2-1, with 7 positions matching TRBD2. Germline CDR1 is SNHLY and CDR2 is FYNNEI. J lost 9 bases, V lost 6 bases, and 14 bases had no gene match. CDR3 length: 15 amino acids. In nucleotides, the CDR3 is TGTGCCAGCAGACGACTAGCCGACGTGTCAGGTGAGCAGTTCTTC. This codes for CASRRLADVSGEQFF.

The chain carries TRBV9 and TRBJ1-5; no reliable D call. The CDR3 covers 15 residues. Germline V lookup: CDR1 SGDLS, CDR2 YYNGEE. V gave up 0 bases and J gave up 5 bases, with 12 bases separating them. The CDR3 spells CASSVAPAEDQPQHF. CDR3 DNA: TGTGCCAGCAGCGTAGCCCCAGCGGAGGATCAGCCCCAGCATTTT.

The V gene is TRBV7-9, the J gene TRBJ2-1, with 7 bases matching TRBD2. J was trimmed by 7 bases and V by 5 bases; bases with no gene match: 14. The CDR3 is 16 residues long. Germline assignment: CDR1 SEHNR and CDR2 FQNEAQ (reference sequence). The CDR3 region has the DNA TGTGCCAGCAGCCCCCGGGACCTCGGGGGGTCTAATGAGCAGTTCTTC. It codes for CASSPRDLGGSNEQFF.

The CDR3 sequence: CASSRQNTGELFF. The CDR3 DNA follows: TGTGCCAGCTCACGACAGAACACCGGGGAGCTGTTTTTT. The chain joins TRBV18 to TRBJ2-2, with D uncertain. The CDR3 sequence is 13 residues long. Germline V gives CDR1 KGHSH, CDR2 LQKENI. V lost 4 bases to trimming and J lost 1 base, with 4 bases between them.

The CDR3 reads CASGSSDRRTEAFF. CDR3 nucleotide sequence: TGTGCCAGCGGATCCTCCGACAGGCGCACTGAAGCTTTCTTT. The chain has TRBV9 and TRBJ1-1, with a tentative D call TRBD1 (6 bases). Germline loops: CDR1 SGDLS, CDR2 YYNGEE. V lost 7 bases and J 4 bases, leaving 17 bases between the germline ends. The CDR3 has 14 amino acids.

The V and J genes are TRBV30 and TRBJ1-1; D is possibly TRBD1 (5 bases). Germline CDR1 and CDR2: GTSNPN and SVGIG (reference sequence). The CDR3 has 12 residues. Trimming took 0 bases from V and 8 from J, leaving 10 bases between them. This chain's CDR3 is CAWSVRGMEAFF. The DNA of the CDR3 is TGTGCCTGGAGTGTACGGGGGATGGAAGCTTTCTTT.

The chain is built from TRBV5-6 and TRBJ1-1; no clear D. From germline, CDR1 is SGHDT and CDR2 YYEEEE. V was trimmed by 2 bases and J by 8 bases, leaving 10 bases between them. The CDR3 length is 12 residues. In nucleotides, the CDR3 is TGTGCCAGCAGCTTCACCCGCGGCGAAGCTTTCTTT. It translates to CASSFTRGEAFF. Supplemented by reference TRBV5-6 and TRBJ1-1, the full variable domain reads DAGVTQSPTHLIKTRGQQVTLRCSPKSGHDTVSWYQQALGQGPQFIFQYYEEEERQRGNFPDRFSGHQFPNYSSELNVNALLLGDSALYLCASSFTRGEAFFGQGTRLTVV.

The rearrangement links TRBV27 to TRBJ1-5; maybe TRBD1 (6 bases). Germline CDR1 reads MNHEY; CDR2 reads SMNVEV (reference sequence). The V end was cut by 6 bases, the J end by 0 bases, with 30 bases between. This CDR3 comprises 21 residues. The CDR3 is CASSRHFYTSTGKNSNQPQHF. DNA for the CDR3: TGTGCCAGCAGCCGTCATTTTTATACTTCGACAGGAAAAAATAGCAATCAGCCCCAGCATTTT.

The rearrangement uses TRBV7-8 and TRBJ2-7; D possibly corresponds to TRBD1 (7 bases). Germline V gene sequence: CDR1 SGHVS, CDR2 FQNEAQ. V was shortened by 6 bases and J by 3 bases, with 15 bases between the two germline ends. This CDR3 contains 14 residues. CDR3 DNA sequence: TGTGCCAGCAGACCCAGGGGGGATGTCTACGAGCAGTACTTC. Translated, it gives CASRPRGDVYEQYF.

The chain joins TRBV28 to TRBJ2-7, with 9 bases fitting TRBD1. The V and J ends lost 7 bases and 4 bases, in that order; junction bases with no gene match: 8. The CDR3 is made up of 14 amino acids. Germline V gene sequence: CDR1 MDHEN, CDR2 SYDVKM. CDR3 nucleotide sequence: TGTGCCAGCACCTCCGGGACAGGGAAGTACGAGCAGTACTTC. The encoded protein is CASTSGTGKYEQYF.

The V gene is TRBV7-8, the J gene TRBJ1-1; 7 positions agree with TRBD1. This CDR3 has 15 residues. Per germline, CDR1 SGHVS and CDR2 FQNEAQ. The junction had 6 bases not matched to a gene; V was cut back by 2 bases and J by 3 bases. The CDR3 coding sequence is TGTGCCAGCAGCTTAATGGCCAGGGGGGACACTGAAGCTTTCTTT. Amino acid sequence: CASSLMARGDTEAFF.

The chain carries TRBV28 and TRBJ1-1; no reliable D call. Germline lookup yields CDR1 MDHEN and CDR2 SYDVKM. This CDR3 has 13 residues. The V end was cut by 6 bases, the J end by 1 base, with 9 bases between. CDR3 residues: CASSLTANTEAFF. In DNA, the CDR3 is TGTGCCAGCAGCCTAACAGCGAACACTGAAGCTTTCTTT.

The chain employs TRBV2 and TRBJ1-2; maybe TRBD1 (6 bases). This CDR3 comprises 16 residues. Trimming stripped 2 bases from V and 1 base from J, with 14 bases between. Germline lookup yields CDR1 SNHLY and CDR2 FYNNEI. The CDR3 protein is CASSEIQGTGNYGYTF. The CDR3 region has the DNA TGTGCCAGCAGTGAAATTCAGGGGACGGGTAACTATGGCTACACCTTC.

This chain joins TRBV5-1 and TRBJ2-1; perhaps TRBD2 as D (6 bases). The CDR3 spans 14 residues. V was shortened by 4 bases and J by 6 bases, with 14 bases between the two germline ends. Germline lookup yields CDR1 SGHRS and CDR2 YFSETQ. CDR3 in amino acids: CASSPAWGVNEQFF. DNA for the CDR3: TGCGCCAGCAGCCCCGCTTGGGGGGTCAATGAGCAGTTCTTC.

The V call is TRBV11-2, the J call TRBJ2-2; D possibly corresponds to TRBD1 (5 bases). The germline CDR1 and CDR2 sequences are SGHAT and FQNNGV. The CDR3 extends over 14 amino acids. Trimming stripped 3 bases from V and 5 bases from J, with 10 bases between. CDR3 nucleotides: TGTGCCAGCAGCTTCTCAGGGAAAACCGGGGAGCTGTTTTTT. Its translation is CASSFSGKTGELFF.

This chain links TRBV21-1 with TRBJ2-3; the table names TRBD1, a call not compared with the DNA. TRBV21-1 corresponds to a pseudogene. The CDR3 has 14 residues. The CDR3 nucleotides are TGTGCCGGACACCCACGGTTCGACACAGATACGCAGTATTTT. Translation: CAGHPRFDTDTQYF.

The CDR3 region has the DNA TGTGCCAGCGGGGACAGGGTCAATTCACCCCTCCACTTT. As protein: CASGDRVNSPLHF. This chain links TRBV19 with TRBJ1-6; 9 nucleotides agree with TRBD1. With V trimmed by 9 bases and J by 7 bases, 4 bases remained unmatched. CDR3 length: 13 amino acids. Looked up from germline, CDR1 is LNHDA and CDR2 is SQIVND (reference sequence). Complete variable domain (other parts from reference TRBV19 and TRBJ1-6): DGGITQSPKYLFRKEGQNVTLSCEQNLNHDAMYWYRQDPGQGLRLIYYSQIVNDFQKGDIAEGYSVSREKKESFPLTVTSAQKNPTAFYLCASGDRVNSPLHFGNGTRLTVT.

The chain is built from TRBV19 and TRBJ1-5; 9 nucleotides agree with TRBD1. Germline V lookup: CDR1 LNHDA, CDR2 SQIVND (reference sequence). The ends lost 6 bases at V and 3 bases at J; junction bases unmatched: 9. CDR3 length equals 16 residues. Written as DNA, the CDR3 is TGTGCCAGTAGCCGACGGGACAGGGTACCCAATCAGCCCCAGCATTTT. This translates into CASSRRDRVPNQPQHF.